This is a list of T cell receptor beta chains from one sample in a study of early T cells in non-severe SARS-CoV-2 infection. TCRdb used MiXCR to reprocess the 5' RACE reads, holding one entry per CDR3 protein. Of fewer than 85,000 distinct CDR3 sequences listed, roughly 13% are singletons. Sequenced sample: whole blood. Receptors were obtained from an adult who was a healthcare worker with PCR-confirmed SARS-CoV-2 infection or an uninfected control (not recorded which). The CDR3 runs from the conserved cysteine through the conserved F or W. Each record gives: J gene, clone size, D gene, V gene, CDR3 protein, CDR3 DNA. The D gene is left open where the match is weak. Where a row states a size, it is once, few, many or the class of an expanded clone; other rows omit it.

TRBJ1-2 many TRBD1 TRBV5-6 CASSLGQAYLYGYTF TGTGCCAGCAGCTTAGGACAGGCCTATCTCTATGGCTACACCTTC
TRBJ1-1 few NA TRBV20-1 CSARDVNTRAFF TGCAGTGCTAGAGATGTGAACACTCGGGCTTTCTTT
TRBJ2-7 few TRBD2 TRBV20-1 CSARALTGTSRYEQYF TGCAGTGCTAGAGCTCTGACCGGGACTAGCCGCTACGAGCAGTACTTC
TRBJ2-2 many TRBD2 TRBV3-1 CASSQAGLKDGELFF TGTGCCAGCAGCCAGGCGGGACTAAAAGACGGGGAGCTGTTTTTT
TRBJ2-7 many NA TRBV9 CASSAWDSESYEQYF TGTGCCAGCAGCGCCTGGGACTCCGAATCGTACGAGCAGTACTTC
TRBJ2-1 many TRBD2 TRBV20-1 CSARDLAGTSIFNEQFF TGCAGTGCTAGAGACCTCGCCGGGACTAGCATATTTAATGAGCAGTTCTTC
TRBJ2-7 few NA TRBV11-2 CASSLEGRRYEQYF TGTGCCAGCAGCTTAGAAGGAAGGCGCTACGAGCAGTACTTC
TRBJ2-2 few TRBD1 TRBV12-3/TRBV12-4 CASSLSPGTGGRTGELFF TGTGCCAGCAGTTTATCCCCCGGGACAGGGGGCAGGACCGGGGAGCTGTTTTTT
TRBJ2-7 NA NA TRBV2 CASRPETYEQYF TGTGCCAGCAGGCCGGAGACCTACGAGCAGTACTTC
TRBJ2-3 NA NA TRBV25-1 CASSDVRQGKDTQYF TGTGCCAGCAGTGACGTAAGGCAGGGCAAAGATACGCAGTATTTT
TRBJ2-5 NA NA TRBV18 CASTGGSETQYF TGTGCCAGCACCGGGGGCTCGGAGACCCAGTACTTC
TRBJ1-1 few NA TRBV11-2 CASSLVQENTEAFF TGTGCCAGCAGCTTAGTGCAAGAGAACACTGAAGCTTTCTTT
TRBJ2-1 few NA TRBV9 CASSVGGADNEQFF TGTGCCAGCAGCGTAGGGGGAGCGGACAATGAGCAGTTCTTC
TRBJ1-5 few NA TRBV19 CASSRRESNQPQHF TGTGCCAGTAGTCGCAGGGAGAGCAATCAGCCCCAGCATTTT
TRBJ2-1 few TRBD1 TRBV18 CASSPPGTGRRSYNEQFF TGTGCCAGTTCCCCACCCGGGACAGGGAGAAGGTCCTACAATGAGCAGTTCTTC
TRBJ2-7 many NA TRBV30 CAWSVGGGGEQYF TGTGCCTGGAGTGTGGGAGGTGGTGGCGAGCAGTACTTC
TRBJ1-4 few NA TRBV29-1 CSVELVQGREKLFF TGCAGCGTTGAATTGGTACAGGGAAGGGAAAAACTGTTTTTT
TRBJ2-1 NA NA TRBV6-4 CASSDSLYNEQFF TGTGCCAGCAGTGACTCACTCTACAATGAGCAGTTCTTC
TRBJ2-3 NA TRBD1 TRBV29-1 CSVPGTGHQDTQYF TGCAGCGTTCCCGGGACAGGGCATCAAGATACGCAGTATTTT
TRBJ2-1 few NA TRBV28 CASSLFGNEQFF TGTGCCAGCAGTTTATTCGGCAATGAGCAGTTCTTC
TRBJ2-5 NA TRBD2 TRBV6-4 CASSPSGGAQETQYF TGTGCCAGCAGCCCTAGCGGGGGGGCTCAGGAGACCCAGTACTTC
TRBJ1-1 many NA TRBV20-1 CSANRENTEAFF TGCAGTGCTAACCGGGAAAACACTGAAGCTTTCTTT